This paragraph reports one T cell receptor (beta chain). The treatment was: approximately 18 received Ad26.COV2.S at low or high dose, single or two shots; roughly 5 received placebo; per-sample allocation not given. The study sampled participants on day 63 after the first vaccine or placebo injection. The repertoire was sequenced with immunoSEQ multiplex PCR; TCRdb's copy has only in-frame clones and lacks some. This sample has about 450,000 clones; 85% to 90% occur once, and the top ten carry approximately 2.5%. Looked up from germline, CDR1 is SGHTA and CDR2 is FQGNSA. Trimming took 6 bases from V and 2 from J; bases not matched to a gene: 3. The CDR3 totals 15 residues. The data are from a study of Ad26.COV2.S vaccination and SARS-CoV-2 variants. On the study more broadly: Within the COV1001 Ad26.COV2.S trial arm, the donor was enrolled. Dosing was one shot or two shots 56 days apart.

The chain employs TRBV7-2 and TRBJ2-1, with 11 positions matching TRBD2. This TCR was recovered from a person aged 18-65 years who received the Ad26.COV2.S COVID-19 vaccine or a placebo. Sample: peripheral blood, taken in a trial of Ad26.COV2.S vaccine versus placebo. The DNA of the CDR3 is TGTGCCAGCAGACAGACTAGCGGGACCTACAATGAGCAGTTCTTC. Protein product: CASRQTSGTYNEQFF.